The 27 T cell receptor beta chains given below trace back to one sample, sequenced in a study of shared clonotypes between healthy human individuals. CD8 cells classed as naive were CD45RO-negative and positively selected for CCR7, excluding terminally differentiated effector memory CD45RA+ cells. Repertoires were generated with immunoSEQ multiplex PCR, while TCRdb's copy carries only in-frame clones and drops some. The sample includes around 620,000 clones, 95% of them seen just once. Sequencing input: naive CD8+ T cells sorted from blood. The receptor source for this set is a woman aged 25 to 39 in good health.

The chain employs TRBV5-1 and TRBJ2-3; 10 bases agree with TRBD2. Germline CDR1 reads SGHRS; CDR2 reads YFSETQ. V was pared by 3 bases and J by 4 bases, with 8 bases of the junction left unmatched. CDR3 length equals 16 residues. CDR3 in amino acids: CASSSTLAGAPDTQYF. For the CDR3, the DNA is TGCGCCAGCAGCTCAACGCTAGCGGGAGCTCCAGATACGCAGTATTTT.

This clone was observed a single time. This chain uses TRBV9 with TRBJ2-5; possibly TRBD1 or TRBD2 for D (6 bases each). CDR1 and CDR2 from the germline V gene are SGDLS and YYNGEE. The CDR3 loop spans 17 amino acids. V was shortened by 3 bases and J by 5 bases, with 23 bases between the two germline ends. CDR3 sequence: CASSAGGGGVAGETQYF. In DNA form, the CDR3 reads TGTGCCAGCAGCGCTGGAGGGGGTGGGGTCGCCGGGGAGACCCAGTACTTC.

About this clone itself: Other DNA variants within this sample encode the same CDR3. The V call is TRBV9, the J call TRBJ1-1; TRBD1 might be the D (6 bases). The CDR3 has 13 residues. The germline V gene encodes CDR1 SGDLS and CDR2 YYNGEE. Trimming left V 0 bases short and J 5 bases short, with 8 bases between. CDR3 DNA sequence: TGTGCCAGCAGCGTAGGGGGGGCGACTGAAGCTTTCTTT. It yields the protein CASSVGGATEAFF.

The DNA for the CDR3 is TGTGCCAGCAGTAGCTTGGCTGGGGGCTACAATCAGCCCCAGCATTTT. Translated: CASSSLAGGYNQPQHF. The chain joins TRBV27 to TRBJ1-5; TRBD1 might be the D (6 bases). Germline V gene lookup returns CDR1 MNHEY and CDR2 SMNVEV (reference sequence). V lost 5 bases to trimming and J lost 3 bases, with 17 bases between them. The CDR3 consists of 16 residues.

In its sample, this clone was seen once. The V call is TRBV29-1, the J call TRBJ1-2; no firm D call. CDR1 is SQVTM, CDR2 ANQGSEA, per germline. This CDR3 contains 13 residues. V lost 7 bases and J 3 bases, leaving 15 bases between the germline ends. CDR3 sequence reads: CSGTDRPDYGYTF. CDR3 bases: TGCAGCGGGACGGACCGACCAGACTATGGCTACACCTTC.

This clone was seen just once. The V gene is TRBV5-1, the J gene TRBJ2-7; D possibly matches TRBD1 or TRBD2 (5 bases each). Germline-derived CDR1 and CDR2 are SGHRS and YFSETQ. The V end was cut by 3 bases, the J end by 1 base, with 14 bases between. This CDR3 spans 15 amino acids. Here the CDR3 reads CASSYAGASSYEQYF. CDR3 in DNA: TGCGCCAGCAGCTACGCCGGGGCTTCTTCCTACGAGCAGTACTTC.

V is TRBV7-9 and J is TRBJ2-7; D possibly matches TRBD1 or TRBD2 (5 bases each). The length of the CDR3 is 16 residues. Trimming cost V 1 base and J 4 bases, with 17 bases left between them. Germline CDR1 reads SEHNR; CDR2 reads FQNEAQ (reference sequence). The CDR3 sequence: CASSLGLGDQKYEQYF. Written as DNA, the CDR3 is TGTGCCAGCAGCTTAGGATTGGGGGACCAAAAGTACGAGCAGTACTTC.

A word on this clone: Other nucleotide sequences from this sample produce the same CDR3. This chain joins TRBV5-1 and TRBJ1-1, with TRBD1 as a possible D gene (6 bases). The V gene lost 2 bases and the J gene lost 3 bases, with 8 bases spanning the gap. The CDR3 has 13 amino acids. CDR1 SGHRS and CDR2 YFSETQ come from the germline V gene. CDR3 sequence: CASSFSGDTEAFF. The DNA of the CDR3 is TGCGCCAGCAGCTTCTCAGGGGACACTGAAGCTTTCTTT.

This chain joins TRBV6-5 and TRBJ2-1; 8 bases are a match to TRBD2. V lost 0 bases and J lost 4; bases outside the gene matches: 5. CDR1 and CDR2 (germline): MNHEY, SVGAGI. The CDR3 consists of 16 residues. CDR3 sequence reads: CASSYSPSGPYNEQFF. The CDR3 coding sequence is TGTGCCAGCAGTTACTCGCCTAGCGGGCCTTACAATGAGCAGTTCTTC.

Of note for this clone: In the same sample, other DNA sequences code for this CDR3. The rearrangement joins TRBV19 to TRBJ1-5; tentative D call: TRBD1 (5 bases). CDR1 LNHDA and CDR2 SQIVND come from the germline V gene (reference sequence). V gave up 3 bases and J gave up 3 bases, with 9 bases separating them. CDR3 length equals 14 residues. CDR3 nucleotide sequence: TGTGCCAGTAGTATCCGGGACTCCAATCAGCCCCAGCATTTT. This sequence encodes CASSIRDSNQPQHF.

The chain uses TRBV5-8 and TRBJ2-7; 9 bases align to TRBD1. V gave up 4 bases and J gave up 5 bases; unmatched junction bases: 10. This CDR3 region has 15 residues. From germline, CDR1 is SGHTS and CDR2 YDEGEE. The CDR3 coding sequence is TGTGCCAGCAGCCTTCGCGGACAGGGGAAAAACGAGCAGTACTTC. It yields the protein CASSLRGQGKNEQYF.

The gene calls are TRBV19 and TRBJ2-7; the match to TRBD2 covers 11 bases. Germline CDR1 reads LNHDA; CDR2 reads SQIVND (reference sequence). This CDR3 region has 16 residues. J gave up 4 bases and V 3 bases, and 8 bases lay outside the gene matches. DNA of the CDR3: TGTGCCAGTAGTATCGACAGCGGACTAGCGGGTTACGAGCAGTACTTC. Translation gives CASSIDSGLAGYEQYF.

This sequence joins TRBV9 and TRBJ2-2; D gene uncertain. Looked up from germline, CDR1 is SGDLS and CDR2 is YYNGEE. V was shortened by 4 bases and J by 8 bases, with 9 bases between the two germline ends. There are 12 residues in the CDR3. In DNA, the CDR3 is TGTGCCAGCAGCCCCGGACGAGGGGAGCTGTTTTTT. Protein sequence: CASSPGRGELFF.

The chain links TRBV7-8 to TRBJ1-1, with D possibly matching TRBD1 (5 bases). The CDR3 covers 14 residues. Per the germline V gene, CDR1 is SGHVS and CDR2 is FQNEAQ. The ends were cut back, 2 bases at V and 2 bases at J, with 9 bases in the middle. The CDR3 bases are TGTGCCAGCAGCTTATGGGGGGATAACACTGAAGCTTTCTTT. Translation: CASSLWGDNTEAFF.

The rearrangement joins TRBV7-9 to TRBJ2-1; 7 bases are a match to TRBD2. The CDR3 extends over 16 amino acids. With 1 base clipped from V and 2 bases from J, the junction kept 5 bases outside the gene matches. Germline values: CDR1 SEHNR, CDR2 FQNEAQ (reference sequence). The CDR3 region is CASSLGAGVAYNEQFF. CDR3 DNA sequence: TGTGCCAGCAGCTTAGGGGCGGGAGTCGCCTACAATGAGCAGTTCTTC.

This clone has a single count. V usage is TRBV28 and J usage is TRBJ1-4; D gene uncertain. V gave up 6 bases and J gave up 5 bases, with 13 bases separating them. CDR1 and CDR2 from the germline V gene are MDHEN and SYDVKM. This CDR3 comprises 14 residues. CDR3 nucleotide sequence: TGTGCCAGCAGCGACGCGTCCATGAATGAAAAACTGTTTTTT. Protein: CASSDASMNEKLFF.

The chain couples TRBV7-7 to TRBJ2-1; perhaps TRBD2 as D (6 bases). The CDR3 runs 17 residues. Germline CDR1 and CDR2: SSHAT and FNYEAQ (reference sequence). With 5 bases removed from V and 6 bases from J, the gap between germline ends came to 23 bases. The CDR3 nucleotides read TGTGCCAGCAGCCCTGGGGTGGGGGGTAGCGCGGGCAATGAGCAGTTCTTC. Amino acid sequence: CASSPGVGGSAGNEQFF.

This chain joins TRBV27 and TRBJ1-1; D perhaps matches TRBD1 (5 bases). The germline gives CDR1 MNHEY, CDR2 SMNVEV (reference sequence). This CDR3 spans 13 amino acids. V lost 4 bases and J lost 3, with 9 bases in between. The CDR3 bases are TGTGCCAGCAGTTGGGGGGTCCACACTGAAGCTTTCTTT. Its protein product is CASSWGVHTEAFF.

V usage is TRBV2 and J usage is TRBJ2-7; D is perhaps TRBD1 or TRBD2 (5 bases each). Trimming left V 0 bases short and J 6 bases short, with 15 bases between. The CDR3 spans 15 residues. Per germline, CDR1 SNHLY and CDR2 FYNNEI. The CDR3 protein is CASSEALAGQGEQYF. The DNA of the CDR3 is TGTGCCAGCAGTGAAGCTTTGGCGGGCCAGGGCGAGCAGTACTTC.

This chain links TRBV19 with TRBJ2-2; 10 bases line up with TRBD2. The CDR3 is made up of 15 amino acids. V lost 2 bases to trimming and J lost 6 bases; unmatched junction nucleotides: 3. Germline V gene lookup returns CDR1 LNHDA and CDR2 SQIVND (reference sequence). The CDR3 is CASSILAGVAGELFF. The CDR3 nucleotides read TGTGCCAGTAGTATACTAGCGGGAGTGGCCGGGGAGCTGTTTTTT.

V usage is TRBV27 and J usage is TRBJ1-2, with no clear D. From germline, CDR1 is MNHEY and CDR2 SMNVEV (reference sequence). V was pared by 6 bases and J by 5 bases, with 13 bases between. The CDR3 totals 13 residues. CDR3 sequence: CASSLAGGYGYTF. The CDR3 coding sequence is TGTGCCAGCAGCCTGGCAGGCGGTTATGGCTACACCTTC.

The chain couples TRBV5-1 to TRBJ2-5; TRBD1 matches at 7 bases. CDR3 length: 16 residues. V trimming: 0 bases; J trimming: 4 bases; junction bases outside the gene matches: 9. In germline, CDR1 is SGHRS, CDR2 YFSETQ. The CDR3 is CASSLDRGSLGETQYF. The DNA of the CDR3 is TGCGCCAGCAGCTTGGACAGGGGTTCTTTGGGAGAGACCCAGTACTTC.

Only one count was recorded for this clone. J is TRBJ1-2 and V is TRBV4-1; 9 bases map to TRBD1. The CDR3 spans 19 residues. The V and J ends lost 6 bases and 2 bases, in that order; junction bases with no gene match: 19. Germline V gene data show CDR1 as MGHRA and CDR2 as YSYEKL. This chain's CDR3 is CASSRRGAWDRDGNYGYTF. The CDR3, as DNA: TGCGCCAGCAGTCGAAGAGGGGCGTGGGACAGGGACGGGAACTATGGCTACACCTTC.

This clone occurred a few times. V usage is TRBV5-1 and J usage is TRBJ2-7; unclear D gene. CDR3 length equals 13 residues. Trimming left V 5 bases short and J 3 bases short, with 12 bases between. Per germline, CDR1 SGHRS and CDR2 YFSETQ. The CDR3, as DNA: TGCGCCAGCAGTTCCAGCGTAGGCTACGAGCAGTACTTC. This encodes CASSSSVGYEQYF.

Notes on this clone: This sample also contains other DNA sequences that code for the same CDR3. The gene calls are TRBV14 and TRBJ2-7; 12 nucleotides align to TRBD2. Germline assignment: CDR1 SGHDN and CDR2 FVKESK. The CDR3 loop spans 16 amino acids. V lost 0 bases and J lost 6; bases outside the gene matches: 6. The CDR3 nucleotides are TGTGCCAGCAGCCAAGACCGACTAGCGGGAGCGGTCGAGCAGTACTTC. It encodes CASSQDRLAGAVEQYF.

This clone was seen once. The rearrangement links TRBV7-8 to TRBJ2-2; maybe TRBD2 (6 bases). This CDR3 is 17 amino acids long. Germline V gene data show CDR1 as SGHVS and CDR2 as FQNEAQ. V was cut by 5 bases and J by 2 bases, with 18 bases left in between. CDR3 nucleotide sequence: TGTGCCAGCAGCCCTGTTAGGGGACTGCCTAACACCGGGGAGCTGTTTTTT. Residues: CASSPVRGLPNTGELFF.

This sequence joins TRBV7-9 and TRBJ1-1; D not resolved. V was clipped by 4 bases and J by 6 bases, with 12 bases between them. CDR3 length: 13 residues. From germline, CDR1 is SEHNR and CDR2 FQNEAQ (reference sequence). CDR3 in amino acids: CASSSTDRAEAFF. The CDR3 DNA reads as TGTGCCAGCAGCTCGACGGATCGGGCTGAAGCTTTCTTT.